This T cell receptor (beta chain) was recorded in a study of blood T cells in healthy people across ages. Germline V gene data show CDR1 as SGHRS and CDR2 as YFSETQ. J was trimmed by 11 bases and V by 2 bases; bases with no gene match: 19. This CDR3 comprises 17 residues. Sample-barcoded 5' priming and a J-beta primer mix drove a second PCR of about 7 to 12 cycles. TCRdb re-called the 5' RACE reads with MiXCR, one entry per CDR3 protein. The sample records more than 800,000 distinct CDR3 sequences, around 45% being singletons. Sequencing was performed on blood. This chain uses TRBV5-1 with TRBJ2-5; 9 nucleotides match TRBD2. This clonotype was obtained from a woman aged 55-69 years in good health. This chain's CDR3 is CASSFDGGRAKEHEQYF. Here the CDR3 DNA reads TGCGCCAGCAGCTTTGATGGCGGGAGGGCGAAGGAACATGAGCAGTACTTC.